These 28 T cell receptor beta chains were all obtained from the same sample, sequenced in a study of identical twins. TCRdb fed the 5' RACE reads into MiXCR, producing one record per CDR3 protein. The sample yields hundreds of thousands of distinct CDR3 sequences, about 14% seen once. Sample: memory (CD45RO+) T cells sorted from blood. These TCRs come from a woman aged 18-30 years in good health.

The chain employs TRBV12-3 or TRBV12-4 and TRBJ2-3, with 13 bases lining up with TRBD2. This CDR3 has 15 amino acids. The V segment lost 5 bases and the J segment 7 bases; nucleotides outside the gene matches: 6. CDR3 sequence reads: CASSTGLAGANTQYF. CDR3 sequence (DNA): TGTGCCAGCAGTACCGGACTAGCGGGAGCAAATACGCAGTATTTT.

The chain uses TRBV20-1 and TRBJ2-3, with TRBD1 as a possible D gene (6 bases). Trimming took off 0 bases at V and 2 bases at J, with 15 bases between the two ends. Germline loops: CDR1 DFQATT, CDR2 SNEGSKA (reference sequence). This CDR3 spans 16 amino acids. Here the CDR3 DNA reads TGCAGTGCTAGAGATCGACCAGGGGCCTTCACAGATACGCAGTATTTT. Residues: CSARDRPGAFTDTQYF.

This chain links TRBV10-1 with TRBJ2-3; TRBD2 might be the D (5 bases). The CDR3 consists of 18 residues. CDR1 and CDR2 from the germline V gene are WNHNN and SYGVQD (reference sequence). V lost 5 bases to trimming and J lost 3 bases, with 24 bases between them. In nucleotides, the CDR3 is TGCGCCAGCAGTTCGGGAATCCTCACTCGCCGCGGTACAGATACGCAGTATTTT. This codes for CASSSGILTRRGTDTQYF.

This clonotype was found a few times. The gene calls are TRBV5-5 and TRBJ2-7; 7 nucleotides match TRBD1. The CDR3 is 13 amino acids. With 7 bases clipped from V and 2 bases from J, the junction kept 6 bases outside the gene matches. Germline V gives CDR1 SGHKS, CDR2 YYEKEE (reference sequence). In DNA, the CDR3 is TGTGCCAGCCACCTAACAGGGGCCTACGAGCAGTACTTC. Translation: CASHLTGAYEQYF. The whole variable domain, filled in from reference TRBV5-5 and TRBJ2-7, reads DAGVTQSPTHLIKTRGQQVTLRCSPISGHKSVSWYQQVLGQGPQFIFQYYEKEERGRGNFPDRFSARQFPNYSSELNVNALLLGDSALYLCASHLTGAYEQYFGPGTRLTVT.

The sample holds a few counts of this clonotype. The CDR3 protein is CASSLEVINEQFF. Here the CDR3 DNA reads TGTGCCAGCAGCTTAGAAGTTATCAATGAGCAGTTCTTC. The genes are TRBV7-2 and TRBJ2-1, with D unclear. The length of the CDR3 is 13 residues. The germline V and J ends were trimmed by 1 base and 6 bases, with 7 bases remaining between them. CDR1 and CDR2 from the germline V gene are SGHTA and FQGNSA.

The chain recombines TRBV2 with TRBJ1-1; the D gene is possibly TRBD1 (6 bases). This CDR3 contains 14 residues. Per the germline V gene, CDR1 is SNHLY and CDR2 is FYNNEI. Between the trimmed V and J ends, which lost 6 bases and 7 bases, there was a span of 18 bases. CDR3 in amino acids: CASSLLGAGGEAFF. The CDR3 bases are TGTGCCAGCAGCTTACTGGGGGCGGGGGGTGAAGCTTTCTTT. Filled out from reference TRBV2 and TRBJ1-1, the complete variable domain reads EPEVTQTPSHQVTQMGQEVILRCVPISNHLYFYWYRQILGQKVEFLVSFYNNEISEKSEIFDDQFSVERPDGSNFTLKIRSTKLEDSAMYFCASSLLGAGGEAFFGQGTRLTVV.

The chain uses TRBV20-1 and TRBJ2-1; D gene ambiguous. V was shortened by 2 bases and J by 0 bases, with 11 bases between the two germline ends. This CDR3 region has 15 residues. CDR1 is DFQATT and CDR2 is SNEGSKA in the germline V gene (reference sequence). CDR3 nucleotide sequence: TGCAGTGCTAGACCCGGCAGGAGCTCCTACAATGAGCAGTTCTTC. Protein product: CSARPGRSSYNEQFF.

The V and J genes are TRBV7-9 and TRBJ2-7; D unclear. This CDR3 contains 16 residues. Per germline, CDR1 SEHNR and CDR2 FQNEAQ (reference sequence). V was shortened by 1 base and J by 5 bases, with 18 bases between the two germline ends. The CDR3 here is CASSLGHINMDDEQYF. The CDR3 coding sequence is TGTGCCAGCAGCTTAGGGCACATTAATATGGACGACGAGCAGTACTTC.

This clonotype was observed a few times. The CDR3 DNA is TGTGCCAGCAGCTTAGGGGCAGGGGCTAACTACGAGCAGTACTTC. This gives the protein CASSLGAGANYEQYF. The V gene is TRBV11-2, the J gene TRBJ2-7, with a possible D match to TRBD1 (6 bases). The ends were cut back, 1 base at V and 3 bases at J, with 13 bases in the middle. In germline, CDR1 is SGHAT, CDR2 FQNNGV. This CDR3 comprises 15 residues.

The chain joins TRBV7-8 to TRBJ2-7; D is perhaps TRBD1 or TRBD2 (5 bases each). V lost 5 bases and J lost 1, with 18 bases in between. The CDR3 is 16 amino acids. Germline V gene data show CDR1 as SGHVS and CDR2 as FQNEAQ. For the CDR3, the DNA is TGTGCCAGCAGCCTGAGAGGGGACCGTAGTTCCTACGAGCAGTACTTC. Its translation: CASSLRGDRSSYEQYF.

The V call is TRBV4-2, the J call TRBJ1-2; D uncertain. The CDR3 loop spans 14 amino acids. The germline V gene encodes CDR1 LGHNA and CDR2 YNFKEQ. V was shortened by 1 base and J by 0 bases, with 6 bases between the two germline ends. CDR3 coding DNA: TGTGCCAGCAGCCAAGCTGAGTCTAACTATGGCTACACCTTC. Amino acids: CASSQAESNYGYTF.

This clonotype was counted between two and nine times. The J gene is TRBJ2-7, the V gene TRBV6-1; 7 bases are a match to TRBD2. From germline, CDR1 is MNHNS and CDR2 SASEGT. After removal of 6 bases from V and 0 bases from J, the junction contained 2 bases not matched to a gene. This CDR3 has 13 amino acids. The CDR3 region is CASRTGGSYEQYF. CDR3 nucleotide sequence: TGTGCCAGCAGGACGGGGGGCTCCTACGAGCAGTACTTC.

This clonotype has more than one count but fewer than ten. The chain carries TRBV24-1 and TRBJ2-1; 13 bases map to TRBD2. Germline CDR1 reads KGHDR; CDR2 reads SFDVKD. The CDR3 sequence is 15 residues long. V lost 7 bases to trimming and J lost 9 bases; unmatched junction nucleotides: 8. This CDR3 reads CATSPTSGRAFEQFF. In DNA form, the CDR3 reads TGTGCCACCAGCCCTACTAGCGGGAGGGCCTTTGAGCAGTTCTTC.

J is TRBJ2-7 and V is TRBV7-2; TRBD2 aligns across 9 bases. The CDR3 is 15 residues long. V lost 5 bases to trimming and J lost 2 bases; unmatched junction nucleotides: 7. Germline CDR1 and CDR2: SGHTA and FQGNSA. The CDR3 protein is CASSSQAGGTYEQYF. In DNA, the CDR3 is TGTGCCAGCAGCAGCCAAGCGGGAGGAACCTACGAGCAGTACTTC.

This clonotype came up many times. The chain has TRBV7-2 and TRBJ2-2, with TRBD2 identical over 10 bases. The CDR3 length is 17 residues. Germline-derived CDR1 and CDR2 are SGHTA and FQGNSA. V lost 2 bases to trimming and J lost 5 bases; unmatched junction nucleotides: 8. The CDR3, as DNA: TGTGCCAGCAGCTTATGGGTAGCGGGAGGAAGAACCGGGGAGCTGTTTTTT. It translates to CASSLWVAGGRTGELFF.

The chain is built from TRBV5-1 and TRBJ2-5; 9 nucleotides line up with TRBD2. The germline V gene encodes CDR1 SGHRS and CDR2 YFSETQ. The CDR3 has 15 amino acids. The trim removed 1 base at V and 1 base at J, leaving 2 bases unmatched. CDR3 nucleotide sequence: TGCGCCAGCAGCTTGCTTAGCGGGGGCCAAGAGACCCAGTACTTC. It yields the protein CASSLLSGGQETQYF.

This chain joins TRBV7-9 and TRBJ1-4; no definite D call. CDR1 and CDR2 from the germline V gene are SEHNR and FQNEAQ (reference sequence). This CDR3 region has 13 residues. V dropped 4 bases and J dropped 7 bases, with 10 bases sitting between them. CDR3 loop: CASSSWGGEKLFF. For the CDR3, the DNA is TGTGCCAGCAGCTCCTGGGGTGGTGAAAAACTGTTTTTT.

This clonotype has at least ten counts. The chain combines TRBV20-1 with TRBJ2-3; no reliable D call. Germline V gene lookup returns CDR1 DFQATT and CDR2 SNEGSKA (reference sequence). V was trimmed by 8 bases and J by 2 bases, leaving 14 bases between them. The CDR3 is 13 amino acids. The CDR3 DNA reads as TGCAGTCTCTCGGATCCTTCCACAGATACGCAGTATTTT. Translating gives CSLSDPSTDTQYF.

The rearrangement links TRBV11-2 to TRBJ1-2; D perhaps matches TRBD1 (5 bases). The CDR3 contains 15 residues. Germline V gene lookup returns CDR1 SGHAT and CDR2 FQNNGV. V lost 5 bases to trimming and J lost 5 bases, with 18 bases between them. The CDR3 nucleotides are TGTGCCAGCAGCGCAGCCCAGGGTCCGCTATATGGCTACACCTTC. The encoded protein is CASSAAQGPLYGYTF. Based on the CDR3 plus reference TRBV11-2 and TRBJ1-2, the full variable domain is EAGVAQSPRYKIIEKRQSVAFWCNPISGHATLYWYQQILGQGPKLLIQFQNNGVVDDSQLPKDRFSAERLKGVDSTLKIQPAKLEDSAVYLCASSAAQGPLYGYTFGSGTRLTVV.

This chain joins TRBV7-2 and TRBJ2-3, with 13 nucleotides matching TRBD2. The V gene's germline CDR1 is SGHTA and CDR2 FQGNSA. The CDR3 sequence is 15 residues long. The V gene end was trimmed by 4 bases and the J gene end by 8 bases; junction bases not matched to a gene: 6. This CDR3 reads CASSSTSGGPGTQYF. DNA of the CDR3: TGTGCCAGCAGCTCGACTAGCGGGGGGCCTGGTACGCAGTATTTT.

The V call is TRBV6-1, the J call TRBJ2-7; 7 bases align to TRBD1. Germline V lookup: CDR1 MNHNS, CDR2 SASEGT. V shed 2 bases, J shed 1 base, and the junction held 5 bases outside the gene matches. The CDR3 length is 15 residues. CDR3 nucleotides: TGTGCCAGCAGTGAAACGGGACAGCAATCCTACGAGCAGTACTTC. Residues: CASSETGQQSYEQYF.

V and J are TRBV6-4 and TRBJ2-3; TRBD2 matches at 11 bases. The CDR3 loop spans 15 amino acids. The V segment lost 5 bases and the J segment 0 bases; nucleotides outside the gene matches: 1. The germline gives CDR1 MRHNA, CDR2 SNTAGT. The CDR3 sequence: CASSLAGGSTDTQYF. CDR3 coding DNA: TGTGCCAGCAGTTTAGCGGGAGGGAGCACAGATACGCAGTATTTT.

This clonotype was seen a handful of times. The chain links TRBV13 to TRBJ2-4, with TRBD1 as a possible D gene (7 bases). With 4 bases removed from V and 9 bases from J, the gap between germline ends came to 13 bases. The CDR3 is 13 amino acids. Germline V gene sequence: CDR1 PRHDT, CDR2 FYEKMQ (reference sequence). This CDR3 is CASSSDRRGIQYF. CDR3 sequence (DNA): TGTGCCAGCAGCTCGGACAGGAGGGGCATTCAGTACTTC. Based on the CDR3 plus reference TRBV13 and TRBJ2-4, the full variable domain is AAGVIQSPRHLIKEKRETATLKCYPIPRHDTVYWYQQGPGQDPQFLISFYEKMQSDKGSIPDRFSAQQFSDYHSELNMSSLELGDSALYFCASSSDRRGIQYFGAGTRLSVL.

A few counts support this clonotype. The chain carries TRBV7-2 and TRBJ2-2; D is perhaps TRBD2 (5 bases). The V gene lost 5 bases and the J gene lost 4 bases, with 11 bases spanning the gap. The CDR3 has 14 amino acids. The germline gives CDR1 SGHTA, CDR2 FQGNSA. The CDR3: CASSQRDFTGELFF. The DNA for the CDR3 is TGTGCCAGCAGCCAGAGGGATTTCACCGGGGAGCTGTTTTTT.

In this sample, this clonotype turned up many times. An end of the junction does not agree with germline; a read error may underlie this. The V gene is TRBV12-3 or TRBV12-4, the J gene TRBJ2-3; D is possibly TRBD1 (6 bases). The CDR3 is 13 residues long. The CDR3 DNA reads TGTGCCAGCAGTTTGGGACACCGAAACTTCCACCACTTT. This encodes CASSLGHRNFHHF.

The genes are TRBV3-1 and TRBJ2-7, with unresolved D. There are 14 residues in the CDR3. The germline V gene has CDR1 LGHDT and CDR2 YNNKEL (reference sequence). V was pared by 4 bases and J by 3 bases, with 13 bases between. CDR3 residues: CASSPDLTFYEQYF. Written as DNA, the CDR3 is TGTGCCAGCAGCCCGGACCTCACCTTCTACGAGCAGTACTTC.

The V gene is TRBV6-1, the J gene TRBJ1-1; D unclear. Germline V CDR1 and CDR2: MNHNS, SASEGT. This CDR3 contains 11 residues. V lost 7 bases, J lost 1 base, and 4 bases lay in between. The CDR3 protein is CASMGNTEAFF. In DNA form, the CDR3 reads TGTGCCAGCATGGGGAACACTGAAGCTTTCTTT.

This clonotype has a handful of counts. This sequence joins TRBV7-2 and TRBJ1-1, with D unresolved. Germline V gene data show CDR1 as SGHTA and CDR2 as FQGNSA. Trimming took off 5 bases at V and 1 base at J, with 8 bases between the two ends. The CDR3 spans 13 residues. The DNA for the CDR3 is TGTGCCAGCAGCGTTCAGGAGAACACTGAAGCTTTCTTT. This encodes CASSVQENTEAFF.